These 21 T cell receptor beta chains were all obtained from the same sample, sequenced in a study of blood T cell repertoires in COVID-19 (dated by TCRdb to the early 2020s). Library preparation employed the immunoSEQ multiplex PCR assay. The immuneACCESS repertoire file appears here via TCRdb, limited to in-frame rearrangements. These files lack a portion of the clones; in checked studies, under half of the deficit traces to unresolved V genes, and the cause of the others is not known. This sample lists a few hundred thousand clones; around four fifths were detected once. The top ten hold roughly 5% of the sample. Input material: peripheral blood. The receptor set was obtained from a woman aged 55-75 years who had recovered from COVID-19.

The rearrangement uses TRBV4-3 and TRBJ2-1; D is perhaps TRBD2 (5 bases). V lost 3 bases and J lost 7, with 13 bases in between. Germline CDR1 reads LGHNA; CDR2 reads YSLEER. The CDR3 runs 14 residues. CDR3 sequence: CASSHSFGENEQFF. Here the CDR3 DNA reads TGCGCCAGCAGCCACTCCTTCGGGGAGAATGAGCAGTTCTTC.

The chain has TRBV3-1 (or the pseudogene TRBV3-2) and TRBJ2-5; D gene uncertain. Germline lookup yields CDR1 LGHDT and CDR2 YNNKEL (reference sequence). The CDR3 totals 15 residues. V gave up 1 base and J gave up 6 bases, with 15 bases separating them. The CDR3 loop is CASSQGSISLKTQYF. The CDR3 nucleotides are TGTGCCAGCAGCCAAGGTAGTATAAGTCTCAAGACCCAGTACTTC.

This clone has just one count. V and J are TRBV5-5 and TRBJ2-7; the match to TRBD1 covers 8 bases. This CDR3 comprises 14 residues. Losses at the gene ends were 3 bases for V and 2 bases for J; bases not matched to a gene: 4. Germline lookup yields CDR1 SGHKS and CDR2 YYEKEE (reference sequence). CDR3 loop: CASSWLDRAYEQYF. The DNA for the CDR3 is TGTGCCAGCAGCTGGTTGGACAGGGCCTACGAGCAGTACTTC.

The chain couples TRBV15 to TRBJ2-4, with a weak D call TRBD1 (5 bases). With 8 bases removed from V and 0 bases from J, the gap between germline ends came to 14 bases. There are 15 residues in the CDR3. Germline CDR1 is LNHNV and CDR2 is YYDKDF (reference sequence). This chain's CDR3 is CATSGRSVAKNIQYF. The CDR3 DNA reads as TGTGCCACCTCAGGGCGGAGCGTAGCCAAAAACATTCAGTACTTC.

The chain joins TRBV6-5 to TRBJ2-1; 7 bases match TRBD2. The CDR3 covers 15 residues. V lost 7 bases to trimming and J lost 0 bases; unmatched junction nucleotides: 6. CDR1 is MNHEY and CDR2 is SVGAGI in the germline V gene. The CDR3 sequence: CASMQRGSSYNEQFF. DNA of the CDR3: TGTGCCAGCATGCAGCGGGGAAGCTCCTACAATGAGCAGTTCTTC.

The gene calls are TRBV29-1 and TRBJ2-2, with TRBD2 identical over 11 bases. The V gene's germline CDR1 is SQVTM and CDR2 ANQGSEA. The trim removed 6 bases at V and 7 bases at J, leaving 7 bases unmatched. This CDR3 comprises 14 residues. Here the CDR3 reads CSVGTSGYVGELFF. Here the CDR3 DNA reads TGCAGCGTGGGGACTAGCGGATATGTCGGGGAGCTGTTTTTT.

The chain links TRBV15 to TRBJ1-4; D unclear. In germline, CDR1 is LNHNV, CDR2 YYDKDF (reference sequence). The CDR3 sequence is 15 residues long. V was shortened by 2 bases and J by 7 bases, with 14 bases between the two germline ends. The CDR3 nucleotides are TGTGCCACCAGCAGACGGTCTGGTCGGGTTGAAAAACTGTTTTTT. Amino acid sequence: CATSRRSGRVEKLFF.

The table lists this clone with a few counts. V is TRBV4-3 and J is TRBJ1-5; D perhaps matches TRBD1 (6 bases). The CDR3 is made up of 15 amino acids. CDR1 LGHNA and CDR2 YSLEER come from the germline V gene. The V gene lost 3 bases and the J gene lost 7 bases, with 16 bases spanning the gap. For the CDR3, the DNA is TGCGCCAGCAGCCACGCTTGGGGGGGCAGGCAGCCCCAGCATTTT. Protein sequence: CASSHAWGGRQPQHF.

This rearrangement joins TRBV4-3 to TRBJ1-2; the D gene is possibly TRBD1 (5 bases). V was pared by 0 bases and J by 8 bases, with 16 bases between. The CDR3 sequence is 15 residues long. The germline gives CDR1 LGHNA, CDR2 YSLEER. The CDR3 nucleotides read TGCGCCAGCAGCCAAGATCTTGAAGGGGCGGACGGCTACACCTTC. This translates into CASSQDLEGADGYTF.

Points on this clone: Within the sample, other DNA sequences also encode this same CDR3. The chain couples TRBV2 to TRBJ2-5; TRBD2 aligns across 9 bases. In germline, CDR1 is SNHLY, CDR2 FYNNEI. CDR3 length: 16 residues. V shed 2 bases, J shed 2 bases, and the junction held 6 bases outside the gene matches. The CDR3 nucleotides are TGTGCCAGCAGTGAACTTAGCGGGGGTCCTCAAGAGACCCAGTACTTC. Translation gives CASSELSGGPQETQYF.

The chain is built from TRBV27 and TRBJ2-1; 8 bases align to TRBD2. Germline CDR1 reads MNHEY; CDR2 reads SMNVEV (reference sequence). J lost 5 bases, V lost 2 bases, and 2 bases had no gene match. The CDR3 length is 14 residues. The CDR3 coding sequence is TGTGCCAGCAGTTTAAGCGGGAGTGACAATGAGCAGTTCTTC. Translating it yields CASSLSGSDNEQFF.

This sequence joins TRBV18 and TRBJ1-6; D is uncertain. The CDR3 totals 17 residues. V was cut by 6 bases and J by 3 bases, with 18 bases left in between. Germline CDR1 and CDR2: KGHSH and LQKENI. Here the CDR3 reads CASSRPGGGVYNSPLHF. Written as DNA, the CDR3 is TGTGCCAGCTCCAGACCAGGTGGCGGGGTCTATAATTCACCCCTCCACTTT.

The V call is TRBV5-4, the J call TRBJ2-3; TRBD1 might be the D (6 bases). The CDR3 has 15 amino acids. The germline V gene has CDR1 SGHNT and CDR2 YYREEE (reference sequence). The V gene lost 4 bases and the J gene lost 2 bases, with 14 bases spanning the gap. This CDR3 reads CASSSRTASTDTQYF. DNA of the CDR3: TGTGCCAGCAGCAGCCGGACAGCCTCCACAGATACGCAGTATTTT.

The chain combines TRBV18 with TRBJ1-6, with D perhaps TRBD1 (5 bases). V shed 2 bases and J shed 7 bases, with 12 bases lying between them. This CDR3 has 15 amino acids. The germline CDR1 and CDR2 sequences are KGHSH and LQKENI. The CDR3 sequence is CASSPLGGENSPLHF. The CDR3 nucleotides read TGTGCCAGCTCACCATTAGGAGGGGAGAATTCACCCCTCCACTTT. Full variable domain (outside the CDR3, taken from reference TRBV18 and TRBJ1-6): NAGVMQNPRHLVRRRGQEARLRCSPMKGHSHVYWYRQLPEEGLKFMVYLQKENIIDESGMPKERFSAEFPKEGPSILRIQQVVRGDSAAYFCASSPLGGENSPLHFGNGTRLTVT.

The rearrangement uses TRBV5-1 and TRBJ2-5; TRBD1 matches at 10 bases. After removal of 5 bases from V and 4 bases from J, the junction contained 8 bases not matched to a gene. The length of the CDR3 is 15 residues. Germline values: CDR1 SGHRS, CDR2 YFSETQ. DNA of the CDR3: TGCGCCAGCAGAGACCGGGACAGGGGATCAGAGACCCAGTACTTC. This translates into CASRDRDRGSETQYF. Full variable domain (rest looked up from reference TRBV5-1 and TRBJ2-5): KAGVTQTPRYLIKTRGQQVTLSCSPISGHRSVSWYQQTPGQGLQFLFEYFSETQRNKGNFPGRFSGRQFSNSRSEMNVSTLELGDSALYLCASRDRDRGSETQYFGPGTRLLVL.

The chain employs TRBV10-1 and TRBJ1-3; D gene unclear. The germline V gene encodes CDR1 WNHNN and CDR2 SYGVQD (reference sequence). This CDR3 is 15 amino acids long. V shed 0 bases and J shed 0 bases, with 6 bases lying between them. This CDR3 reads CASSESGGSGNTIYF. The CDR3 bases are TGCGCCAGCAGTGAGTCAGGCGGCTCTGGAAACACCATATATTTT.

The rearrangement joins TRBV7-3 to TRBJ2-1, with D perhaps matching TRBD2 (5 bases). Trimming shortened V by 1 base and J by 3 bases, and 10 bases separated the two germline ends. Germline V gives CDR1 SGHTA, CDR2 FQGTGA. The CDR3 is made up of 15 amino acids. The CDR3, as DNA: TGTGCCAGCAGCTTAAATCCTAGCTACTACAATGAGCAGTTCTTC. Translating gives CASSLNPSYYNEQFF.

The genes are TRBV5-1 and TRBJ1-1, with TRBD1 as a possible D gene (5 bases). V was pared by 4 bases and J by 1 base, with 14 bases between. This CDR3 region has 15 residues. CDR1 and CDR2 from the germline V gene are SGHRS and YFSETQ. CDR3 protein: CASSGGGGTNTEAFF. Written as DNA, the CDR3 is TGCGCCAGCAGCGGTGGCGGGGGGACGAACACTGAAGCTTTCTTT. The whole variable domain, filled in from reference TRBV5-1 and TRBJ1-1, reads KAGVTQTPRYLIKTRGQQVTLSCSPISGHRSVSWYQQTPGQGLQFLFEYFSETQRNKGNFPGRFSGRQFSNSRSEMNVSTLELGDSALYLCASSGGGGTNTEAFFGQGTRLTVV.

This chain links TRBV7-6 with TRBJ1-2, with TRBD1 matching 7 bases. Germline CDR1 is SGHVS and CDR2 is FNYEAQ. With V trimmed by 3 bases and J by 2 bases, 6 bases remained unmatched. This CDR3 is 15 amino acids long. The CDR3 nucleotides are TGTGCCAGCAGCTTTGACGACAGGGTAAACTATGGCTACACCTTC. Translated, it gives CASSFDDRVNYGYTF.

This clone was detected only once. The chain uses TRBV2 and TRBJ1-1; a weak D match, TRBD1 (6 bases). Trimming cost V 4 bases and J 4 bases, with 16 bases left between them. This CDR3 has 15 amino acids. Germline V CDR1 and CDR2: SNHLY, FYNNEI. CDR3 residues: CASSVVPGVGTEAFF. CDR3 DNA: TGTGCCAGCAGTGTTGTGCCAGGGGTCGGCACTGAAGCTTTCTTT.

The chain joins TRBV29-1 to TRBJ2-3; 9 bases align to TRBD1. The J segment lost 1 base and the V segment lost 1 base, leaving 3 bases of the junction unmatched. The CDR3 length is 15 residues. The germline V gene has CDR1 SQVTM and CDR2 ANQGSEA. As DNA, the CDR3 is TGCAGCGTTGAAGCGGACAGGGGTGGCACAGATACGCAGTATTTT. It encodes CSVEADRGGTDTQYF.